Below, 13 T cell receptor beta chains from the same sample are listed, as sequenced in a study of vaccination and CD4 T cells after COVID-19. Sequence data for DNA of cultured CD4+ T cells were generated by the Oncomine TCR Beta short-read assay. TCRdb ran MiXCR on the PCR reads and lists one entry per CDR3 protein. This sample has around 21,000 distinct CDR3 sequences, with around three fifths found just once. Described treatment: approximately 10-day PBMC culture with coronavirus spike peptide pools or control peptides (ViraFEST assay). These receptors have no identified antigens. The source material was CD4+ T cells from blood, cultured in vitro. All receptors derive from a human donor who had recovered from COVID-19.

This clonotype appeared a few times. The V and J genes are TRBV6-5 and TRBJ2-3; 13 nucleotides match TRBD2. The CDR3 consists of 19 residues. Germline CDR1 MNHEY, CDR2 SVGAGI. The V and J ends lost 2 bases and 0 bases, in that order; junction bases with no gene match: 8. CDR3 coding DNA: TGTGCCAGCAGTTACCGTCCGACTAGCGGGAGGTCTAGCACAGATACGCAGTATTTT. Residues: CASSYRPTSGRSSTDTQYF.

This clonotype came up a few times. The chain joins TRBV6-1 to TRBJ1-1; TRBD1 agrees at 10 bases. The CDR3 loop spans 13 amino acids. Unmatched junction bases numbered 10, after V lost 7 bases and J lost 11 bases. Germline CDR1 and CDR2: MNHNS and SASEGT. The CDR3 nucleotides read TGTGCCAGCACCACCTTGGGACAGGGGATGGCTTTCTTT. Amino acid sequence: CASTTLGQGMAFF.

The V and J genes are TRBV28 and TRBJ2-7, with 9 bases matching TRBD1. The CDR3 is 17 residues long. After removal of 6 bases from V and 4 bases from J, the junction contained 16 bases not matched to a gene. The V gene's germline CDR1 is MDHEN and CDR2 SYDVKM. CDR3 in amino acids: CASSVFLRDRDRYEQYF. As DNA, the CDR3 is TGTGCCAGCAGCGTCTTCCTCCGGGACAGGGACAGGTACGAGCAGTACTTC.

The chain is built from TRBV7-2 and TRBJ2-1; D remains ambiguous. This CDR3 region has 15 residues. Germline V lookup: CDR1 SGHTA, CDR2 FQGNSA. V was clipped by 5 bases and J by 0 bases, with 11 bases between them. The CDR3 nucleotides are TGTGCCAGCAGCCTTAGCCGTTCCTCCTACAATGAGCAGTTCTTC. It translates to CASSLSRSSYNEQFF.

The chain links TRBV6-2 or TRBV6-3 to TRBJ1-5; 8 positions match TRBD1. With 8 bases clipped from V and 3 bases from J, the junction kept 9 bases outside the gene matches. The CDR3 spans 15 residues. Germline CDR1 MNHEY, CDR2 SVGEGT. CDR3 sequence: CASGDRGPFNQPQHF. In nucleotides, the CDR3 is TGTGCCAGCGGCGACAGGGGTCCTTTCAATCAGCCCCAGCATTTT.

In this sample, this clonotype turned up once. This sequence joins TRBV2 and TRBJ1-2; a weak D match, TRBD1 (5 bases). V was shortened by 2 bases and J by 1 base, with 8 bases between the two germline ends. This CDR3 region has 14 residues. CDR1 SNHLY and CDR2 FYNNEI come from the germline V gene. CDR3 sequence (DNA): TGTGCCAGCAGTGAAAGGGGTCGTAACTATGGCTACACCTTC. This gives the protein CASSERGRNYGYTF.

The rearrangement uses TRBV18 and TRBJ1-1; D unresolved. The germline V and J ends were trimmed by 1 base and 2 bases, with 5 bases remaining between them. Germline V lookup: CDR1 KGHSH, CDR2 LQKENI. This CDR3 is built from 13 residues. CDR3 nucleotide sequence: TGTGCCAGCTCACCACAAGTCAACACTGAAGCTTTCTTT. This gives the protein CASSPQVNTEAFF. Using reference TRBV18 and TRBJ1-1 for the parts outside the CDR3, the full variable domain is NAGVMQNPRHLVRRRGQEARLRCSPMKGHSHVYWYRQLPEEGLKFMVYLQKENIIDESGMPKERFSAEFPKEGPSILRIQQVVRGDSAAYFCASSPQVNTEAFFGQGTRLTVV.

This clonotype has a handful of counts. This chain connects TRBV6-1 to TRBJ1-5; D is unclear. The V gene's germline CDR1 is MNHNS and CDR2 SASEGT. The CDR3 runs 15 residues. V lost 5 bases to trimming and J lost 7 bases, with 18 bases between them. CDR3 sequence reads: CASSRSGLAGQPQHF. The CDR3 nucleotides read TGTGCCAGCAGTAGATCCGGGCTCGCGGGGCAGCCCCAGCATTTT.

The chain is built from TRBV14 and TRBJ1-2; D gene ambiguous. The V and J ends lost 1 base and 9 bases respectively, with 18 bases between them. CDR1 is SGHDN and CDR2 is FVKESK in the germline V gene. The CDR3 has 15 residues. CDR3 amino acids: CASSQVIERPKRYTF. The CDR3 region has the DNA TGTGCCAGCAGCCAAGTCATCGAGCGCCCGAAACGCTACACCTTC.

The rearrangement joins TRBV19 to TRBJ1-5, with 7 bases identical to TRBD1. With 9 bases clipped from V and 0 bases from J, the junction kept 8 bases outside the gene matches. There are 15 residues in the CDR3. The germline V gene has CDR1 LNHDA and CDR2 SQIVND (reference sequence). The CDR3 reads CASALTGNSNQPQHF. The CDR3 DNA reads TGTGCCAGCGCATTGACAGGGAATAGCAATCAGCCCCAGCATTTT.

The chain uses TRBV6-2 or TRBV6-3 and TRBJ1-1, with D possibly matching TRBD1 (5 bases). The germline gives CDR1 MNHEY, CDR2 SVGEGT. This CDR3 is built from 15 residues. Trimming took 2 bases from V and 1 from J, leaving 11 bases between them. Here the CDR3 reads CASSYTGVGNTEAFF. The CDR3 DNA reads TGTGCCAGCAGTTACACAGGAGTCGGGAACACTGAAGCTTTCTTT.

This clonotype was counted only a few times. The chain carries TRBV20-1 and TRBJ2-7; D is unresolved. Germline V CDR1 and CDR2: DFQATT, SNEGSKA (reference sequence). The V end lost 0 bases, the J end lost 0 bases, and 9 bases lay between the germline ends. CDR3 length equals 14 residues. In DNA, the CDR3 is TGCAGTGCTAGAGATCGGCCGAGCTCCTACGAGCAGTACTTC. Translated, it gives CSARDRPSSYEQYF.

The chain carries TRBV19 and TRBJ1-5, with a weak D call TRBD1 (6 bases). V lost 3 bases and J lost 7, with 16 bases in between. This CDR3 has 15 residues. The germline CDR1 and CDR2 sequences are LNHDA and SQIVND (reference sequence). CDR3 sequence reads: CASSIYRVSRQPQHF. The CDR3 DNA sequence: TGTGCCAGTAGTATCTACAGGGTGTCCCGGCAGCCCCAGCATTTT.